This TCR beta chain stems from a study of cytomegalovirus exposure and HLA in healthy donors. Amplification used 60 Vbeta primers and 13 Jbeta primers. The repertoire was sequenced with immunoSEQ multiplex PCR; TCRdb's copy has only in-frame clones and lacks some. The sample shows under 150,000 clones, roughly three quarters of them seen only once. CDR3 length equals 16 residues. V dropped 1 base and J dropped 2 bases, with 13 bases sitting between them. The germline V gene has CDR1 SGHVS and CDR2 FNYEAQ. The origin of this receptor is a middle-aged woman in good health and CMV-seronegative. V usage is TRBV7-6 and J usage is TRBJ2-3; D might be TRBD2 (6 bases). The sequenced sample was PBMCs. The CDR3 region is CASSLVAGRFTDTQYF. CDR3 bases: TGTGCCAGCAGCTTAGTGGCCGGGAGATTCACAGATACGCAGTATTTT.